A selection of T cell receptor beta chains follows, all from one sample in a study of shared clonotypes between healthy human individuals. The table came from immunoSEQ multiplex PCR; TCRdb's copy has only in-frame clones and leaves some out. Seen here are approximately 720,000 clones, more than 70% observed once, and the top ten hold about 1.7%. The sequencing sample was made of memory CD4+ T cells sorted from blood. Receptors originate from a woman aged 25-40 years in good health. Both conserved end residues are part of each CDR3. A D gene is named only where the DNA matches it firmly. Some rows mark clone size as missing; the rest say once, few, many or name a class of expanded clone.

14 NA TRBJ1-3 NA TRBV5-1 CASSLDTAGNTIYF TGCGCCAGCAGCTTGGACACCGCTGGAAACACCATATATTTT
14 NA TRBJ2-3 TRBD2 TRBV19 CASSVAGSTDTQYF TGTGCCAGTAGTGTAGCGGGAAGCACAGATACGCAGTATTTT
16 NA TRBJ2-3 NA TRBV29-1 CSVAAWQVRGTDTQYF TGCAGCGTTGCGGCATGGCAGGTCCGGGGGACAGATACGCAGTATTTT
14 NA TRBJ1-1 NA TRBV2 CASSVISKNTEAFF TGTGCCAGCAGTGTGATCAGCAAGAACACTGAAGCTTTCTTT
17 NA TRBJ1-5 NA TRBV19 CASSISPEGSGNQPQHF TGTGCCAGTAGTATTAGCCCGGAAGGGAGCGGCAATCAGCCCCAGCATTTT
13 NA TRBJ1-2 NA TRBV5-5 CASSFGDNYGYTF TGTGCCAGCAGCTTCGGGGACAACTATGGCTACACCTTC
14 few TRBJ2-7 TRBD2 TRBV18 CASSPPSGGYEQYF TGTGCCAGCTCACCACCGAGCGGGGGTTACGAGCAGTACTTC
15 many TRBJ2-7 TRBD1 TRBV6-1 CASHPGGTGSNEQYF TGTGCCAGTCACCCGGGTGGGACAGGGTCCAACGAGCAGTACTTC
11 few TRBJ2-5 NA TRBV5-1 CASSLQSTQYF TGCGCCAGCAGCTTACAGAGCACCCAGTACTTC
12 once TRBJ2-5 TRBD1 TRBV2 CASTTGERTQYF TGTGCCAGTACTACAGGGGAACGGACCCAGTACTTC
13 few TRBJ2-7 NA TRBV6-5 CASTGDGGYEQYF TGTGCCAGCACCGGGGACGGGGGCTACGAGCAGTACTTC